These 26 T cell receptor beta chains originate from one sample sequenced in a study of CD8+CD57+ T cells in acquired aplastic anemia. Both TCR beta VDJ combination and CDR3 sequence profiling were carried out. Genomic DNA was the template for this profiling. TCRdb fed the reads into MiXCR, producing one record per CDR3 protein. The sample lists about 210,000 distinct CDR3 sequences; over 55% were seen once. What was sequenced was sorted CD4+, CD8+, or CD8+CD57+ T cells (not recorded which) from PBMCs. Every receptor here comes from a human donor in good health.

This chain connects TRBV29-1 to TRBJ2-7, with D perhaps TRBD2 (6 bases). V lost 6 bases to trimming and J lost 7 bases, with 10 bases between them. Germline CDR1 and CDR2: SQVTM and ANQGSEA. This CDR3 contains 10 residues. As DNA, the CDR3 is TGCAGCGTAGAGGCGGGAGAGCAGTACTTC. This sequence encodes CSVEAGEQYF.

V gene TRBV12-3 or TRBV12-4 combines with J gene TRBJ2-3; D might be TRBD1 (5 bases). V lost 5 bases, J lost 1 base, and 13 bases lay in between. CDR3 length: 15 residues. DNA for the CDR3: TGTGCCAGCAGTCCCCGGACATTTCGCACAGATACGCAGTATTTT. Amino acid sequence: CASSPRTFRTDTQYF.

The chain employs TRBV20-1 and TRBJ2-1; 9 bases line up with TRBD1. Germline V gene data show CDR1 as DFQATT and CDR2 as SNEGSKA (reference sequence). The CDR3 is 15 residues long. V was pared by 5 bases and J by 6 bases, with 11 bases of the junction left unmatched. This CDR3 reads CSALTGTGRVNEQFF. In DNA, the CDR3 is TGCAGTGCTCTAACCGGGACAGGGAGGGTCAATGAGCAGTTCTTC.

Only a few counts were recorded for this clonotype. The V call is TRBV10-2, the J call TRBJ2-1; D possibly corresponds to TRBD2 (6 bases). Trimming cost V 4 bases and J 5 bases, with 21 bases left between them. The germline gives CDR1 WSHSY, CDR2 SAAADI. The CDR3 spans 17 residues. The DNA of the CDR3 is TGCGCCAGCAGTGCAGAGCGCCCACTAGCAACCCACAATGAGCAGTTCTTC. It specifies CASSAERPLATHNEQFF.

The rearrangement links TRBV5-1 to TRBJ1-2, with TRBD1 identical over 9 bases. J gave up 7 bases and V 0 bases, and 4 bases lay outside the gene matches. CDR1 is SGHRS, CDR2 YFSETQ, per germline. This CDR3 is 14 amino acids long. The CDR3 region has the DNA TGCGCCAGCAGCTTGGGGGACAGGGCTGGTGGCTACACCTTC. This codes for CASSLGDRAGGYTF.

This clonotype has a handful of counts. The V gene is TRBV2, the J gene TRBJ2-1; no firm D call. Germline CDR1 reads SNHLY; CDR2 reads FYNNEI. This CDR3 is built from 11 residues. Trimming shortened V by 4 bases and J by 7 bases, and 5 bases separated the two germline ends. The CDR3 DNA follows: TGTGCCAGCAGTGGCCGAAATGAGCAGTTCTTC. It translates to CASSGRNEQFF.

This clonotype showed up just a few times. The chain links TRBV10-3 to TRBJ1-1; no reliable D call. Trimming left V 0 bases short and J 3 bases short, with 5 bases between. Germline values: CDR1 ENHRY, CDR2 SYGVKD. The length of the CDR3 is 13 residues. The CDR3 region is CAISESRDTEAFF. The CDR3, as DNA: TGTGCCATCAGTGAGTCGCGGGACACTGAAGCTTTCTTT.

Only a few counts were recorded for this clonotype. This chain connects TRBV7-8 to TRBJ2-2; 8 bases map to TRBD2. Germline V CDR1 and CDR2: SGHVS, FQNEAQ. The V gene end was trimmed by 3 bases and the J gene end by 2 bases; junction bases not matched to a gene: 11. This CDR3 has 18 residues. CDR3 protein: CASSLSFGIAGNTGELFF. DNA of the CDR3: TGTGCCAGCAGCTTGTCTTTTGGGATAGCGGGAAACACCGGGGAGCTGTTTTTT. Combining the CDR3 with reference TRBV7-8 and TRBJ2-2 gives the whole variable domain GAGVSQSPRYKVAKRGQDVALRCDPISGHVSLFWYQQALGQGPEFLTYFQNEAQLDKSGLPSDRFFAERPEGSVSTLKIQRTQQEDSAVYLCASSLSFGIAGNTGELFFGEGSRLTVL.

This clonotype has a handful of counts. The V call is TRBV12-3 or TRBV12-4, the J call TRBJ2-5, with TRBD2 as a possible D gene (6 bases). The V end lost 6 bases, the J end lost 5 bases, and 10 bases lay between the germline ends. There are 12 residues in the CDR3. The CDR3 bases are TGTGCCAGCAGGACTAGTGCGGAGACCCAGTACTTC. It encodes CASRTSAETQYF.

This clonotype has a count of ten or more. The chain has TRBV6-5 and TRBJ1-2; D is unresolved. The V end lost 2 bases, the J end lost 0 bases, and 10 bases lay between the germline ends. This CDR3 contains 15 residues. CDR1 is MNHEY and CDR2 is SVGAGI in the germline V gene. This CDR3 is CASSYGQSSNYGYTF. DNA for the CDR3: TGTGCCAGCAGTTACGGTCAGAGCTCTAACTATGGCTACACCTTC.

CDR3 loop: CASSGDNQPQHF. The CDR3 DNA follows: TGTGCCAGCAGTGGCGATAATCAGCCCCAGCATTTT. The chain joins TRBV12-3 or TRBV12-4 to TRBJ1-5; no clear D gene. CDR3 length: 12 amino acids. The germline V and J ends were trimmed by 5 bases and 4 bases, with 6 bases remaining between them.

This clonotype occurred a few times. The V and J genes are TRBV24-1 and TRBJ2-1; 10 bases fit TRBD1. Germline V gene sequence: CDR1 KGHDR, CDR2 SFDVKD. V lost 6 bases, J lost 10 bases, and 8 bases stayed unmatched. There are 14 residues in the CDR3. CDR3 nucleotide sequence: TGTGCCACCAGTCCAGGACAGGGGGAAACAGAGCAGTTCTTC. Residues: CATSPGQGETEQFF.

This rearrangement joins TRBV29-1 to TRBJ2-7; 9 bases are shared with TRBD1. This CDR3 is built from 15 residues. CDR1 is SQVTM and CDR2 is ANQGSEA in the germline V gene. V lost 1 base and J lost 3; bases outside the gene matches: 7. CDR3 bases: TGCAGCGTTGAAGGGTTAGGGACAGGGATCTACGAGCAGTACTTC. As protein: CSVEGLGTGIYEQYF.

This chain uses TRBV7-6 with TRBJ2-1; 10 positions match TRBD2. With V trimmed by 5 bases and J by 3 bases, 7 bases remained unmatched. The CDR3 runs 16 residues. In germline, CDR1 is SGHVS, CDR2 FNYEAQ. DNA for the CDR3: TGTGCCAGCAGCCCGAGGACTAGCGGTCACTACAATGAGCAGTTCTTC. It specifies CASSPRTSGHYNEQFF.

This clonotype was recorded at least ten times. The J gene is TRBJ2-5, the V gene TRBV12-3 or TRBV12-4; perhaps TRBD2 as D (6 bases). Trimming took off 7 bases at V and 0 bases at J, with 12 bases between the two ends. The CDR3 is 14 amino acids. DNA of the CDR3: TGTGCCAGCACCCCCGCGGGGTACCAAGAGACCCAGTACTTC. The encoded protein is CASTPAGYQETQYF.

The gene calls are TRBV2 and TRBJ2-2; possible D gene TRBD1, 6 bases. The CDR3 covers 20 residues. The V gene lost 2 bases and the J gene lost 1 base, with 23 bases spanning the gap. CDR1 SNHLY and CDR2 FYNNEI come from the germline V gene. As DNA, the CDR3 is TGTGCCAGCAGTGAAAAGGGGGTCCTTAGGGGCAGGGGGAACACCGGGGAGCTGTTTTTT. Translating gives CASSEKGVLRGRGNTGELFF. Supplemented by reference TRBV2 and TRBJ2-2, the full variable domain reads EPEVTQTPSHQVTQMGQEVILRCVPISNHLYFYWYRQILGQKVEFLVSFYNNEISEKSEIFDDQFSVERPDGSNFTLKIRSTKLEDSAMYFCASSEKGVLRGRGNTGELFFGEGSRLTVL.

CDR3 DNA: TGTGCCAGCAGCTTAGTTAGTATCGGGGCCTACGAGCATTTT. The encoded protein is CASSLVSIGAYEHF. J is TRBJ1-5 and V is TRBV7-9; TRBD1 might be the D (5 bases). V lost 1 base, J lost 14 bases, and 18 bases lay in between. Germline V gives CDR1 SEHNR, CDR2 FQNEAQ (reference sequence). The CDR3 is 14 amino acids.

The chain carries TRBV29-1 and TRBJ2-1, with D perhaps matching TRBD2 (5 bases). V was pared by 7 bases and J by 7 bases, with 5 bases between. The CDR3 consists of 9 residues. The V gene's germline CDR1 is SQVTM and CDR2 ANQGSEA. The DNA of the CDR3 is TGCAGCGGAGGGAATGAGCAGTTCTTC. It yields the protein CSGGNEQFF.

This clonotype came up many times. The rearrangement uses TRBV7-9 and TRBJ2-7; 8 bases map to TRBD1. V dropped 5 bases and J dropped 0; count of bases not matched to a gene: 3. This CDR3 has 14 residues. CDR1 is SEHNR and CDR2 is FQNEAQ in the germline V gene (reference sequence). In DNA, the CDR3 is TGTGCCAGCAGCGAGGACAGGGACTCCTACGAGCAGTACTTC. Its protein is CASSEDRDSYEQYF.

This chain links TRBV7-3 with TRBJ1-2; D ambiguous. Trimming shortened V by 2 bases and J by 7 bases, and 11 bases separated the two germline ends. This CDR3 has 13 amino acids. Germline V gene data show CDR1 as SGHTA and CDR2 as FQGTGA. This chain's CDR3 is CASSLARVAGYTF. The DNA for the CDR3 is TGTGCCAGCAGCTTAGCTCGAGTTGCTGGCTACACCTTC.

The V gene is TRBV7-8, the J gene TRBJ2-1; the match to TRBD2 covers 8 bases. Trimming removed 1 base from V and 3 bases from J; junction bases left unmatched: 8. Germline values: CDR1 SGHVS, CDR2 FQNEAQ. The CDR3 has 17 residues. CDR3 amino acids: CASSLEPGLASYNEQFF. CDR3 sequence (DNA): TGTGCCAGCAGCTTAGAACCCGGACTAGCTAGCTACAATGAGCAGTTCTTC.

J is TRBJ2-7 and V is TRBV19; 10 nucleotides line up with TRBD2. With V trimmed by 6 bases and J by 8 bases, 13 bases remained unmatched. Germline loops: CDR1 LNHDA, CDR2 SQIVND (reference sequence). The CDR3 totals 15 residues. DNA of the CDR3: TGTGCCAGTAGCACCAAAGCGGGGGGGCCAATCCAGCAGTACTTC. Protein: CASSTKAGGPIQQYF.

The chain carries TRBV7-9 and TRBJ2-5; D is possibly TRBD2 (5 bases). The germline CDR1 and CDR2 sequences are SEHNR and FQNEAQ (reference sequence). This CDR3 is 16 amino acids long. The V end lost 5 bases, the J end lost 0 bases, and 16 bases lay between the germline ends. The CDR3 nucleotides read TGTGCCAGCAGCGTACTTCAATCGGGGTACCAAGAGACCCAGTACTTC. This sequence encodes CASSVLQSGYQETQYF. The whole variable domain, remainder taken from reference TRBV7-9 and TRBJ2-5, is DTGVSQNPRHKITKRGQNVTFRCDPISEHNRLYWYRQTLGQGPEFLTYFQNEAQLEKSRLLSDRFSAERPKGSFSTLEIQRTEQGDSAMYLCASSVLQSGYQETQYFGPGTRLLVL.

This clonotype was found many times. The rearrangement uses TRBV19 and TRBJ2-7, with 7 positions matching TRBD1. The germline CDR1 and CDR2 sequences are LNHDA and SQIVND (reference sequence). The CDR3 length is 14 residues. Germline trimming cut 3 bases from V and 4 bases from J; bases unmatched to any gene: 6. CDR3 amino acids: CASSMDPGQYEQYF. Written as DNA, the CDR3 is TGTGCCAGTAGTATGGATCCGGGACAGTACGAGCAGTACTTC. The full variable domain, its missing parts supplied by reference TRBV19 and TRBJ2-7, is DGGITQSPKYLFRKEGQNVTLSCEQNLNHDAMYWYRQDPGQGLRLIYYSQIVNDFQKGDIAEGYSVSREKKESFPLTVTSAQKNPTAFYLCASSMDPGQYEQYFGPGTRLTVT.

The gene calls are TRBV5-5 and TRBJ1-1; TRBD1 is a possible D gene (6 bases). Trimming removed 1 base at V and 5 bases at J, with 15 bases between. The germline V gene has CDR1 SGHKS and CDR2 YYEKEE (reference sequence). This CDR3 region has 15 residues. CDR3 amino acids: CASSLMGGAGTEAFF. Here the CDR3 DNA reads TGTGCCAGCAGCTTGATGGGGGGGGCAGGGACTGAAGCTTTCTTT.

The rearrangement links TRBV7-3 to TRBJ2-5; 9 nucleotides align to TRBD1. Germline V gives CDR1 SGHTA, CDR2 FQGTGA. There are 15 residues in the CDR3. With V trimmed by 2 bases and J by 3 bases, 4 bases remained unmatched. The CDR3 DNA follows: TGTGCCAGCAGCTTACTCACAGGGGGCGAAGAGACCCAGTACTTC. Translating gives CASSLLTGGEETQYF. Full variable domain (rest looked up from reference TRBV7-3 and TRBJ2-5): GAGVSQTPSNKVTEKGKYVELRCDPISGHTALYWYRQSLGQGPEFLIYFQGTGAADDSGLPNDRFFAVRPEGSVSTLKIQRTERGDSAVYLCASSLLTGGEETQYFGPGTRLLVL.